Below are 21 T cell receptor beta chains sequenced from a single sample in a study of early T cells in non-severe SARS-CoV-2 infection. TCRdb analysed the 5' RACE reads with MiXCR anew, one entry per CDR3 protein. Of 97,000 or so distinct CDR3 sequences in the sample, roughly 14% were seen once. The sample comprised whole blood. Receptors were obtained from an adult who was a healthcare worker with PCR-confirmed SARS-CoV-2 infection or an uninfected control (not recorded which).

The chain recombines TRBV12-3 or TRBV12-4 with TRBJ2-6; D unresolved. V dropped 10 bases and J dropped 8 bases, with 18 bases sitting between them. This CDR3 has 14 amino acids. CDR3 sequence (DNA): TGTGCCACTCCTTCAGTGGACGGATCCAACGTCCTGACTTTC. Protein: CATPSVDGSNVLTF.

J is TRBJ2-7 and V is TRBV27, with D tentatively TRBD2 (5 bases). Germline CDR1 and CDR2: MNHEY and SMNVEV (reference sequence). The CDR3 covers 13 residues. The V gene lost 2 bases and the J gene lost 7 bases, with 12 bases spanning the gap. The DNA for the CDR3 is TGTGCCAGCAGTTTAGGGAGCTTGGAGGAGCAGTACTTC. Residues: CASSLGSLEEQYF.

This chain connects TRBV6-2 or TRBV6-3 to TRBJ2-7; 8 bases agree with TRBD2. This CDR3 spans 13 amino acids. The junction had 2 bases not matched to a gene; V was cut back by 0 bases and J by 7 bases. Germline CDR1 is MNHEY and CDR2 is SVGEGT. CDR3 amino acids: CASSYSAGGEQYF. The CDR3 DNA sequence: TGTGCCAGCAGTTACTCTGCGGGAGGAGAGCAGTACTTC.

The chain is built from TRBV28 and TRBJ2-7; D uncertain. V was pared by 2 bases and J by 1 base, with 12 bases between. The CDR3 has 15 amino acids. Per the germline V gene, CDR1 is MDHEN and CDR2 is SYDVKM. The CDR3 nucleotides read TGTGCCAGCAGTTTAAGTTGGACCCGTTCCTACGAGCAGTACTTC. This encodes CASSLSWTRSYEQYF.

The V call is TRBV10-1, the J call TRBJ1-5; no firm D call. CDR1 is WNHNN, CDR2 SYGVQD, per germline (reference sequence). The ends were cut back, 4 bases at V and 1 base at J, with 17 bases in the middle. The CDR3 loop spans 17 amino acids. CDR3 region: CASSVPRDGISNQPQHF. The CDR3 coding sequence is TGCGCCAGCAGTGTCCCTCGAGACGGGATAAGCAATCAGCCCCAGCATTTT.

This clonotype has a handful of counts. The J gene is TRBJ2-1, the V gene TRBV3-1, with D possibly matching TRBD2 (5 bases). V was clipped by 1 base and J by 7 bases, with 11 bases between them. CDR1 is LGHDT, CDR2 YNNKEL, per germline (reference sequence). The CDR3 is made up of 14 amino acids. CDR3 nucleotide sequence: TGTGCCAGCAGCCAAGGCCCCTCGGGGAATGAGCAGTTCTTC. It is translated as CASSQGPSGNEQFF.

This clonotype was seen ten or more times. The genes are TRBV7-2 and TRBJ2-4; TRBD1 is a possible D gene (5 bases). There are 12 residues in the CDR3. Trimming removed 3 bases from V and 6 bases from J, with 6 bases in between. From germline, CDR1 is SGHTA and CDR2 FQGNSA. The CDR3 reads CASSLQGNIQYF. CDR3 sequence (DNA): TGTGCCAGCAGCTTGCAGGGAAACATTCAGTACTTC.

This clonotype was seen repeatedly, ten times or more. The chain has TRBV7-9 and TRBJ2-5, with D unresolved. The germline gives CDR1 SEHNR, CDR2 FQNEAQ (reference sequence). The CDR3 has 13 amino acids. V lost 6 bases and J lost 3, with 11 bases in between. CDR3 protein: CASSSFAEETQYF. The CDR3 DNA reads as TGTGCCAGCAGTTCCTTCGCTGAAGAGACCCAGTACTTC.

The rearrangement links TRBV28 to TRBJ2-1, with 14 bases lining up with TRBD2. V lost 2 bases, J lost 9 bases, and 9 bases stayed unmatched. CDR3 size: 17 residues. From germline, CDR1 is MDHEN and CDR2 SYDVKM. CDR3 amino acids: CASSLRGLAGVPLEQFF. CDR3 sequence (DNA): TGTGCCAGCAGTTTACGGGGACTAGCGGGAGTACCGCTTGAGCAGTTCTTC.

There are many counts of this clonotype. J is TRBJ1-1 and V is TRBV6-5; the D gene is possibly TRBD1 (5 bases). This CDR3 is built from 14 residues. CDR1 is MNHEY, CDR2 SVGAGI, per germline. V lost 6 bases and J 6 bases, leaving 17 bases between the germline ends. The CDR3 is CASRPTGTSAEAFF. The CDR3, as DNA: TGTGCCAGCAGACCAACCGGGACCTCCGCTGAAGCTTTCTTT.

This clonotype showed up many times. This rearrangement joins TRBV7-9 to TRBJ1-2, with D possibly TRBD1 on 6 matching bases. This CDR3 contains 15 residues. The germline CDR1 and CDR2 sequences are SEHNR and FQNEAQ (reference sequence). V shed 6 bases and J shed 5 bases, with 19 bases lying between them. The CDR3 DNA follows: TGTGCCAGCAGTGGGGGGATAACAGGGTGGTATGGCTACACCTTC. This sequence encodes CASSGGITGWYGYTF.

About this clonotype: Being one base from a much bigger clone, this may be a read error. The chain links TRBV10-2 to TRBJ2-1, with TRBD2 matching 8 bases. CDR3 size: 15 residues. CDR1 and CDR2 (germline): WSHSY, SAAADI. The CDR3 nucleotides are TGCACCAGCAGGCGGGGGGACCTCTCCTACAATGAGCAGTTCTTC. It codes for CTSRRGDLSYNEQFF.

The J gene is TRBJ2-1, the V gene TRBV11-2, with TRBD2 identical over 7 bases. V gave up 0 bases and J gave up 7 bases; unmatched junction bases: 18. CDR3 length: 19 residues. The germline V gene has CDR1 SGHAT and CDR2 FQNNGV. The CDR3 sequence: CASSLDWAAGAGVPNEQFF. DNA for the CDR3: TGTGCCAGCAGCTTAGATTGGGCTGCTGGGGCGGGAGTACCTAATGAGCAGTTCTTC.

The chain combines TRBV5-1 with TRBJ2-2, with 12 bases fitting TRBD2. This CDR3 is built from 16 residues. Germline CDR1 SGHRS, CDR2 YFSETQ. The trim removed 6 bases at V and 6 bases at J, leaving 9 bases unmatched. CDR3 sequence (DNA): TGCGCCAGCACCACCCTAGCGGGAGGGCCGTCCGGGGAGCTGTTTTTT. Translation: CASTTLAGGPSGELFF. Drawing the rest from reference TRBV5-1 and TRBJ2-2, the complete variable domain is KAGVTQTPRYLIKTRGQQVTLSCSPISGHRSVSWYQQTPGQGLQFLFEYFSETQRNKGNFPGRFSGRQFSNSRSEMNVSTLELGDSALYLCASTTLAGGPSGELFFGEGSRLTVL.

This clonotype showed up just a few times. The chain joins TRBV6-6 to TRBJ2-7; perhaps TRBD2 as D (5 bases). Germline V gives CDR1 MNHNY, CDR2 SVGAGI (reference sequence). The CDR3 length is 13 residues. V gave up 6 bases and J gave up 7 bases, with 16 bases separating them. CDR3 residues: CASRENHSGEQYF. CDR3 nucleotides: TGTGCCAGCAGGGAGAACCACTCGGGGGAGCAGTACTTC.

The CDR3 coding sequence is TGTGCCAGCAGTTACCGTGCCCAGCGGGAGGGCTACAATGAGCAGTTCTTC. Amino acid sequence: CASSYRAQREGYNEQFF. V is TRBV6-2 or TRBV6-3 and J is TRBJ2-1; 10 nucleotides align to TRBD2. Germline assignment: CDR1 MNHEY and CDR2 SVGEGT. The CDR3 runs to 17 residues. Trimming removed 2 bases from V and 3 bases from J; junction bases left unmatched: 7.

The chain is built from TRBV10-3 and TRBJ2-1, with a possible D match to TRBD2 (6 bases). The germline CDR1 and CDR2 sequences are ENHRY and SYGVKD. Trimming stripped 6 bases from V and 9 bases from J, with 9 bases between. The CDR3 spans 11 residues. CDR3 region: CAIRAGAEQFF. Here the CDR3 DNA reads TGTGCCATCAGAGCGGGCGCTGAGCAGTTCTTC.

This clonotype was recorded many times. This chain uses TRBV20-1 with TRBJ2-1, with 9 positions matching TRBD2. CDR1 and CDR2 (germline): DFQATT, SNEGSKA (reference sequence). V lost 0 bases, J lost 9 bases, and 9 bases stayed unmatched. The CDR3 is 15 residues long. CDR3 loop: CSARDRPSGKIEQFF. The DNA for the CDR3 is TGCAGTGCTAGAGATCGCCCTAGCGGGAAGATTGAGCAGTTCTTC.

This clonotype was observed a handful of times. The conserved phenylalanine or tryptophan normally closing the CDR3 is absent here, so this likely arose from a read error. V is TRBV12-3 or TRBV12-4 and J is TRBJ2-7; TRBD2 agrees at 13 bases. V gave up 5 bases and J gave up 3 bases; unmatched junction bases: 7. The CDR3 runs to 16 residues. CDR3 nucleotides: TGTGCCAGCAGTAACCCGGGACTAGCGGGACTCTACGAGCAGTACTCC. Translated: CASSNPGLAGLYEQYS.

This clonotype was seen more than once but under ten times. The chain has TRBV28 and TRBJ2-3, with 8 bases that match TRBD2. The CDR3 is 14 residues long. The V segment lost 11 bases and the J segment 4 bases; nucleotides outside the gene matches: 11. Germline V gene sequence: CDR1 MDHEN, CDR2 SYDVKM. For the CDR3, the DNA is TGTGCCGCCCGACTAGCGAGAGAGGCAGATACGCAGTATTTT. Translated: CAARLAREADTQYF.

This clonotype was observed at least ten times. This chain links TRBV7-8 with TRBJ2-1; 11 nucleotides match TRBD2. Germline V CDR1 and CDR2: SGHVS, FQNEAQ. The CDR3 has 18 residues. The trim removed 5 bases at V and 3 bases at J, leaving 12 bases unmatched. DNA of the CDR3: TGTGCCAGCAGCCCAAGGAGGGGACTAGCGGCGGACTACAATGAGCAGTTCTTC. This sequence encodes CASSPRRGLAADYNEQFF.